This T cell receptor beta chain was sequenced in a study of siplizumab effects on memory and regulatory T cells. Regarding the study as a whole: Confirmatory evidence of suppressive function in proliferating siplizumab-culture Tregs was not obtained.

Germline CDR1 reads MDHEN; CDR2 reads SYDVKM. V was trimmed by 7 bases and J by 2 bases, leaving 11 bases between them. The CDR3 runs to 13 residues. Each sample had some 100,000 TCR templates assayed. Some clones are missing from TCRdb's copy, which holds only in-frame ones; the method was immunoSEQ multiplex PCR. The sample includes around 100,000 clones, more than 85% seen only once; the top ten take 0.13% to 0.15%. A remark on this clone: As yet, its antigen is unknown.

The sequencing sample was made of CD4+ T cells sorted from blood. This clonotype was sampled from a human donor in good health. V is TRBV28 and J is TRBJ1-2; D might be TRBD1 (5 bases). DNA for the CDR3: TGTGCCAGCACCTCCGGGGGGAACTATGGCTACACCTTC. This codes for CASTSGGNYGYTF.